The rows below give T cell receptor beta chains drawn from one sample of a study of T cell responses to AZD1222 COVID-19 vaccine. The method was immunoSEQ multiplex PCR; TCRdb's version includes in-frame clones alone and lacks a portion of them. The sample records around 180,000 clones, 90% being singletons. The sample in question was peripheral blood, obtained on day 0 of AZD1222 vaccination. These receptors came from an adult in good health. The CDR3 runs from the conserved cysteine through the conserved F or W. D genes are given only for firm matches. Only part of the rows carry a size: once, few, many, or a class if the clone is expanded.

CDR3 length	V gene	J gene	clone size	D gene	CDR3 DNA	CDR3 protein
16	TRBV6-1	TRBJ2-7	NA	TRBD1	TGTGCCAGCAGTGAAGGCCCGGACAGGGGGTCCTACGAGCAGTACTTC	CASSEGPDRGSYEQYF
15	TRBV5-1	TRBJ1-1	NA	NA	TGCGCCAGCAGCTTGGATGGGCTCCTGAACACTGAAGCTTTCTTT	CASSLDGLLNTEAFF
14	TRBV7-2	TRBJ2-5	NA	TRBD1	TGTGCCAGCAGCCCAGGGACAGGGGGGGAGACCCAGTACTTC	CASSPGTGGETQYF
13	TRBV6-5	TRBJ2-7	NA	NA	TGTGCCAGCACTCAAGACCTCACCTACGAGCAGTACTTC	CASTQDLTYEQYF
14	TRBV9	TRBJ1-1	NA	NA	TGTGCCAGCAGCGTAGGTGCGGGACTATCTGAAGCTTTCTTT	CASSVGAGLSEAFF
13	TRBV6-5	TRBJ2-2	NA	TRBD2	TGTGCCAGCACAGCGGGACTGGTCGGGGAGCTGTTTTTT	CASTAGLVGELFF
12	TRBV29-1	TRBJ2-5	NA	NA	TGCAGCGTGCAACAGGGAATAGAGACCCAGTACTTC	CSVQQGIETQYF
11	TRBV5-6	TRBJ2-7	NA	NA	TGTGCCAGCAGCTTGTGGAACGAGCAGTACTTC	CASSLWNEQYF
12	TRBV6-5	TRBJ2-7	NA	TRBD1	TGTGCCAGCAGCCGACAGGGGGACGAGCAGTACTTC	CASSRQGDEQYF
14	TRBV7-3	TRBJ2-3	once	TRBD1	TGTGCCAGCAGTTCGGACAGGTACACAGATACGCAGTATTTT	CASSSDRYTDTQYF
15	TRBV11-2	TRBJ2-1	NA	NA	TGTGCCAGCAGCTTAGAAGGTGGAGCCTACAATGAGCAGTTCTTC	CASSLEGGAYNEQFF
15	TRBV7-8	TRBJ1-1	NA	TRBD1	TGTGCCAGCTATCTATCGGGACAGGGAATTTCTGAAGCTTTCTTT	CASYLSGQGISEAFF
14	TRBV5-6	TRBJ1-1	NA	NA	TGTGCCAGCAGCTTTGTGAGCCGGGGGACTGAAGCTTTCTTT	CASSFVSRGTEAFF
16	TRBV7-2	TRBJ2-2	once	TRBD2	TGTGCCAGCAGCTTAGTTAGCGGGGGGGCTAACGGGGAGCTGTTTTTT	CASSLVSGGANGELFF
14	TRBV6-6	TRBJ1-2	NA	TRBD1	TGTGCCAGCATCCTACGGGACAGGAACTATGGCTACACCTTC	CASILRDRNYGYTF
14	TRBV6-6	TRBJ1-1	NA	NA	TGTGCCAGCAGGTGGACAAGGGAGGACACTGAAGCTTTCTTT	CASRWTREDTEAFF
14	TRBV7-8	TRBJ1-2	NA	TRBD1	TGTGCCAGCAGCCCCCTGCAGGGGGCGAGCGGCTACACCTTC	CASSPLQGASGYTF